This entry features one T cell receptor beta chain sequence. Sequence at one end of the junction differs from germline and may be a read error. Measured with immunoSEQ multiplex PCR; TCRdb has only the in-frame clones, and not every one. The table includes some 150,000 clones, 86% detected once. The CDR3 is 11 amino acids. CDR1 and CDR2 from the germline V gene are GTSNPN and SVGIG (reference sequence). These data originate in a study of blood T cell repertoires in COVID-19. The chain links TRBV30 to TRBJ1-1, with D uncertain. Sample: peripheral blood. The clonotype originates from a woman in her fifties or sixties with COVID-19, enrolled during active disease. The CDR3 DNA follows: TGTGCCAGGAGAGGCGGAACTGAAGCTTTCTTT. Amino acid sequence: CARRGGTEAFF.